This is a list of T cell receptor beta chains from one sample in a study of regulatory T cells. The assay was immunoSEQ multiplex PCR, and TCRdb's table has in-frame clones only and misses some. This table holds tens of thousands of clones, 90% to 95% found once. Sample: CD8+ T cells sorted from blood. Source of these receptors: a child aged 2 to 10 with CD3G deficiency. CDR3s include the opening cysteine and the closing phenylalanine or tryptophan. Fields, in order: CDR3 protein, V gene, D gene, clone size. A D gene is named only where the DNA matches it firmly. A row's size may be missing; if present it is once, few, many or a size class.

CDR3aa: CASSLVGQPEAFF
v_gene: TRBV7-9
d_gene: .
abundance: once

CDR3aa: CASSSRGWRVNPPHEQYF
v_gene: TRBV28
d_gene: .
abundance: .

CDR3aa: CASSLTSYNEQFF
v_gene: TRBV28
d_gene: .
abundance: .

CDR3aa: CASSFDRESQPQHF
v_gene: TRBV28
d_gene: TRBD1
abundance: .

CDR3aa: CASSGDGTNEEKLFF
v_gene: TRBV6-1
d_gene: .
abundance: .

CDR3aa: CASPTGARWSSGNTIYF
v_gene: TRBV9
d_gene: .
abundance: .

CDR3aa: CASSFTGADYGYTF
v_gene: TRBV28
d_gene: TRBD1
abundance: .

CDR3aa: CASSQDPGYEQYF
v_gene: TRBV5-1
d_gene: .
abundance: .

CDR3aa: CASSPPGSSYEQYF
v_gene: TRBV18
d_gene: .
abundance: .

CDR3aa: CASKASGELFF
v_gene: TRBV10-2
d_gene: .
abundance: .

CDR3aa: CASSDRDRGLGGELFF
v_gene: TRBV28
d_gene: TRBD1
abundance: .

CDR3aa: CASSFEGGTEAFF
v_gene: TRBV7-9
d_gene: .
abundance: .

CDR3aa: CASRALAGVRSVQYF
v_gene: TRBV28
d_gene: TRBD2
abundance: few

CDR3aa: CASSLGSGANVLTF
v_gene: TRBV11-2
d_gene: .
abundance: .

CDR3aa: CASSSPDRYNEQFF
v_gene: TRBV18
d_gene: .
abundance: .

CDR3aa: CASSLAEGTGSYEQYF
v_gene: TRBV7-8
d_gene: TRBD1
abundance: .

CDR3aa: CASSPGGTDTQYF
v_gene: TRBV28
d_gene: TRBD1
abundance: once

CDR3aa: CASSFLAREDTQYF
v_gene: TRBV28
d_gene: .
abundance: .

CDR3aa: CASSESVGTEAFF
v_gene: TRBV10-1
d_gene: .
abundance: .

CDR3aa: CASTVRDNQPQHF
v_gene: TRBV6-1
d_gene: .
abundance: .

CDR3aa: CASGLAGSYEQYF
v_gene: TRBV28
d_gene: TRBD2
abundance: .

CDR3aa: CASSTSNSYNEQFF
v_gene: TRBV7-9
d_gene: .
abundance: .

CDR3aa: CASSPPGYGNQPQHF
v_gene: TRBV28
d_gene: .
abundance: .

CDR3aa: CATRQGGSNQPQHF
v_gene: TRBV10-2
d_gene: .
abundance: once

CDR3aa: CATRQQGHGYTF
v_gene: TRBV10-3
d_gene: .
abundance: .

CDR3aa: CASSLRGHHYEQYF
v_gene: TRBV28
d_gene: .
abundance: .

CDR3aa: CASSPSGSSYEQYF
v_gene: TRBV18
d_gene: .
abundance: .

CDR3aa: CASSEAEWTLYEQYF
v_gene: TRBV6-1
d_gene: .
abundance: .